Listed here are 7 T cell receptor beta chains from one sample, sequenced in a study of control samples from healthy donors and cancer patients. The assay was immunoSEQ multiplex PCR, and TCRdb's table has in-frame clones only and misses some. The sample carries more than 85,000 clones, 90% recorded once. Specimen: blood. Source of these receptors: a human donor in good health. The donor label of this sample is uncertain.

The V call is TRBV5-1, the J call TRBJ2-5; no clear D gene. Germline V gene lookup returns CDR1 SGHRS and CDR2 YFSETQ. This CDR3 contains 13 residues. The V end was cut by 0 bases, the J end by 2 bases, with 5 bases between. CDR3 amino acids: CASSLAQQETQYF. The CDR3 coding sequence is TGCGCCAGCAGCTTGGCCCAGCAAGAGACCCAGTACTTC.

The CDR3 nucleotides are TGTGCCAGCAGCCAGAATAGCGGGGGGGCATTAAGTGTC. Translation gives CASSQNSGGALSV. The chain employs TRBV7-2 and TRBJ2-7, with 11 bases fitting TRBD2. The CDR3 contains 13 residues. Germline assignment: CDR1 SGHTA and CDR2 FQGNSA.

The V and J genes are TRBV19 and TRBJ1-3, with TRBD1 identical over 7 bases. The CDR3 has 15 residues. V shed 3 bases and J 3 bases; nucleotides not matched to a gene: 5. Germline-derived CDR1 and CDR2 are LNHDA and SQIVND (reference sequence). The DNA of the CDR3 is TGTGCCAGTAGTATTTACAGGGGTAGTGGAAACACCATATATTTT. This sequence encodes CASSIYRGSGNTIYF.

The rearrangement uses TRBV9 and TRBJ2-3; no clear D gene. The germline CDR1 and CDR2 sequences are SGDLS and YYNGEE. The CDR3 consists of 15 residues. The V gene lost 0 bases and the J gene lost 0 bases, with 8 bases spanning the gap. DNA of the CDR3: TGTGCCAGCAGCGTAGGGATTTCTAGCACAGATACGCAGTATTTT. This sequence encodes CASSVGISSTDTQYF. The full variable domain, rest sourced from reference TRBV9 and TRBJ2-3, is DSGVTQTPKHLITATGQRVTLRCSPRSGDLSVYWYQQSLDQGLQFLIQYYNGEERAKGNILERFSAQQFPDLHSELNLSSLELGDSALYFCASSVGISSTDTQYFGPGTRLTVL.

The chain couples TRBV27 to TRBJ2-7; D not resolved. From germline, CDR1 is MNHEY and CDR2 SMNVEV (reference sequence). Trimming removed 5 bases at V and 2 bases at J, with 7 bases between. The CDR3 extends over 12 amino acids. CDR3 residues: CASSPNTYEQYF. The CDR3 nucleotides are TGTGCCAGCAGTCCCAATACCTACGAGCAGTACTTC.

The chain links TRBV7-6 to TRBJ2-5; no firm D call. The germline V and J ends were trimmed by 0 bases and 2 bases, with 10 bases remaining between them. The CDR3 runs to 15 residues. Germline values: CDR1 SGHVS, CDR2 FNYEAQ. Here the CDR3 reads CASSLAPAVQETQYF. In nucleotides, the CDR3 is TGTGCCAGCAGCTTAGCGCCGGCAGTTCAAGAGACCCAGTACTTC.

The rearrangement uses TRBV9 and TRBJ2-7; the D is unclear. The CDR3 is 13 residues long. The germline CDR1 and CDR2 sequences are SGDLS and YYNGEE. Trimming took off 4 bases at V and 2 bases at J, with 10 bases between the two ends. The CDR3 DNA sequence: TGTGCCAGCAGCCAAGGAGCTACCTACGAGCAGTACTTC. This gives the protein CASSQGATYEQYF.